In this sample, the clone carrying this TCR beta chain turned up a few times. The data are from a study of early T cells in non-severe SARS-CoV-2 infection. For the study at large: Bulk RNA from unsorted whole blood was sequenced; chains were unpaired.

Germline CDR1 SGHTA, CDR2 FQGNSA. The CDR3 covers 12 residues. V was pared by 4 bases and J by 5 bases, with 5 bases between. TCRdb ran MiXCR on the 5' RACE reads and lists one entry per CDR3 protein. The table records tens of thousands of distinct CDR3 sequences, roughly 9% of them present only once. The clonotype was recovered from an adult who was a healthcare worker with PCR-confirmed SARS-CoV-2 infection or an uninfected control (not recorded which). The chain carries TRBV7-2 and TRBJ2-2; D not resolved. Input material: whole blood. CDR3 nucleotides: TGTGCCAGCAGCTCCTTGACCGGGGAGCTGTTTTTT. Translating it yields CASSSLTGELFF. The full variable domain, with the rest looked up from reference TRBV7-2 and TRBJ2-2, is GAGVSQSPSNKVTEKGKDVELRCDPISGHTALYWYRQSLGQGLEFLIYFQGNSAPDKSGLPSDRFSAERTGGSVSTLTIQRTQQEDSAVYLCASSSLTGELFFGEGSRLTVL.